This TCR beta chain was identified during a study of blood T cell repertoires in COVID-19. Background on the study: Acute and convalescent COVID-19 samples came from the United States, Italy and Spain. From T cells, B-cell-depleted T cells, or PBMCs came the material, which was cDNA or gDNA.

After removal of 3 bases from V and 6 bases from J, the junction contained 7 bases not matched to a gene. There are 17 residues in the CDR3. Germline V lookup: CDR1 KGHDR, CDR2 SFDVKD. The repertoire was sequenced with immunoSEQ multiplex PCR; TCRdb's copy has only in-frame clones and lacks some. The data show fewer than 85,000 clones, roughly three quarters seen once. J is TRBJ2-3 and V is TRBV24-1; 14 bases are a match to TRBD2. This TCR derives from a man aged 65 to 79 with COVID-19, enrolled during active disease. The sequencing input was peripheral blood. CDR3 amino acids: CATSDPGTSGSFDTQYF. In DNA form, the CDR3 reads TGTGCCACCAGTGATCCCGGGACTAGCGGGAGTTTTGATACGCAGTATTTT.